These 7 T cell receptor beta chains were all obtained from the same sample, sequenced in a study of blood T cell repertoires in COVID-19. Method: immunoSEQ multiplex PCR; TCRdb's copy keeps in-frame clones and lacks some. The table shows fewer than 95,000 clones, with roughly 70% occurring only once. Sequencing input: peripheral blood. The receptors shown here come from a man aged 70 or older with COVID-19, enrolled during active disease.

In DNA form, the CDR3 reads TGTGCCAGTAAGGACAGGGGCCTGTATGGCAATCAGCCCCAGCATTTT. This codes for CASKDRGLYGNQPQHF. This sequence joins TRBV19 and TRBJ1-5; 9 bases fit TRBD1. The CDR3 runs to 16 residues. In germline, CDR1 is LNHDA, CDR2 SQIVND (reference sequence). J was trimmed by 2 bases and V by 7 bases; bases with no gene match: 9. The full variable domain, in which reference TRBV19 and TRBJ1-5 provide the parts outside the CDR3, is DGGITQSPKYLFRKEGQNVTLSCEQNLNHDAMYWYRQDPGQGLRLIYYSQIVNDFQKGDIAEGYSVSREKKESFPLTVTSAQKNPTAFYLCASKDRGLYGNQPQHFGDGTRLSIL.

The V call is TRBV12-3 or TRBV12-4, the J call TRBJ2-5; D possibly corresponds to TRBD2 (5 bases). The CDR3 runs 13 residues. V was pared by 4 bases and J by 8 bases, with 14 bases between. The CDR3 sequence: CASSSPGGSTQYF. DNA of the CDR3: TGTGCCAGCAGTTCACCTGGTGGGAGTACCCAGTACTTC.

The gene calls are TRBV30 and TRBJ1-6, with D perhaps matching TRBD1 (6 bases). The CDR3 is 15 residues long. Germline assignment: CDR1 GTSNPN and CDR2 SVGIG (reference sequence). Trimming stripped 2 bases from V and 8 bases from J, with 16 bases between. The CDR3: CAWSSGQPNDSPLHF. The CDR3 nucleotides read TGTGCCTGGAGTTCTGGACAGCCCAATGATTCACCCCTCCACTTT.

The chain couples TRBV29-1 to TRBJ2-7, with 11 positions matching TRBD2. The CDR3 runs to 14 residues. V lost 6 bases and J lost 4; bases outside the gene matches: 8. The V gene's germline CDR1 is SQVTM and CDR2 ANQGSEA. Here the CDR3 DNA reads TGCAGCGTCCATACCGGGACTAGCGGTTACGAGCAGTACTTC. Translation: CSVHTGTSGYEQYF.

The sample holds one count of this clone. The genes are TRBV5-4 and TRBJ1-2; 10 bases align to TRBD1. The CDR3 has 14 residues. V was pared by 4 bases and J by 5 bases, with 5 bases of the junction left unmatched. Germline CDR1 reads SGHNT; CDR2 reads YYREEE (reference sequence). The CDR3 here is CASSKDRGGYGYTF. The CDR3 coding sequence is TGTGCCAGCAGCAAGGACAGGGGGGGATATGGCTACACCTTC.

CDR3 in amino acids: CASSLGGYNEKLFF. The CDR3 bases are TGTGCCAGCAGCTTGGGAGGTTACAATGAAAAACTGTTTTTT. V gene TRBV7-2 combines with J gene TRBJ1-4, with D hard to call. The V and J ends lost 3 bases and 5 bases respectively, with 10 bases between them. The CDR3 loop spans 14 amino acids. Germline-derived CDR1 and CDR2 are SGHTA and FQGNSA. The variable domain in full, completed from reference TRBV7-2 and TRBJ1-4, reads GAGVSQSPSNKVTEKGKDVELRCDPISGHTALYWYRQSLGQGLEFLIYFQGNSAPDKSGLPSDRFSAERTGGSVSTLTIQRTQQEDSAVYLCASSLGGYNEKLFFGSGTQLSVL.

The V and J genes are TRBV24-1 and TRBJ2-2; 9 bases are shared with TRBD1. Germline-derived CDR1 and CDR2 are KGHDR and SFDVKD. The CDR3 covers 15 residues. The V segment lost 4 bases and the J segment 6 bases; nucleotides outside the gene matches: 5. CDR3: CATSDPGQGAGELFF. CDR3 DNA: TGTGCCACCAGTGACCCGGGACAGGGAGCCGGGGAGCTGTTTTTT.